This T cell receptor (beta chain) was captured by sequencing in a study of regulatory T cells in long-lasting Graves disease. The wider study: To qualify as persistent, Graves' disease required over 5 years of antithyroid drugs with positive TSH receptor antibodies. Study-wide results and limits: A reduction in accuracy may have resulted from the small sample size.

Time point specified: persistent/refractory GD, antithyroid drugs over 5 years with positive TRAb. The authors made the TCR library using RNA they extracted from PBMCs. The guidelines of the American Thyroid Association were the basis for diagnosing Graves' disease. Libraries of TCR beta came from iRepertoire HTBI primers plus Arm-PCR of CDR3 regions. MiXCR, applied by TCRdb to the multiplex PCR reads, yields one record per CDR3 protein. The profile shows about 460,000 distinct CDR3 sequences, approximately 22% of them singletons. This clonotype was seen ten or more times. Its antigen is as yet unknown. The source was peripheral blood mononuclear cells (PBMCs), collected when the disease was refractory, from a patient treated with antithyroid drugs. The sequence derives from a female donor with Graves disease.

The CDR3 coding sequence is TGTGCCAGCAGTGAAGGACAGGGCAATCAGCCCCAGCATTTT. Its translation is CASSEGQGNQPQHF. The chain couples TRBV2 to TRBJ1-5; perhaps TRBD1 as D (6 bases). The V and J ends lost 1 base and 2 bases respectively, with 6 bases between them. The germline CDR1 and CDR2 sequences are SNHLY and FYNNEI. The CDR3 loop spans 14 amino acids.